The entry that follows covers one TCR beta chain sequence. Its antigen is unknown. Measured with immunoSEQ multiplex PCR; TCRdb has only the in-frame clones, and not every one. This table has 100,000 to 150,000 clones, approximately 89% appearing once. This record comes from a study of cytomegalovirus exposure and HLA in healthy donors. General study findings and limits: Within the 120 validation repertoires, first-cohort TCR clusters tended to co-occur, according to a later analysis. Reports credit the classifier with highly specific, highly sensitive diagnosis of cytomegalovirus status. Many donors shared some public TCRs, even though most TCR sequences were rare.

Germline CDR1 is MGHRA and CDR2 is YSYEKL. Trimming at V came to 1 base and at J to 3 bases, leaving 3 bases not matched to a gene. CDR3 length: 14 amino acids. J is TRBJ2-7 and V is TRBV4-1; the match to TRBD1 covers 7 bases. The sample consisted of PBMCs. This clonotype originated in a woman aged 18-29 years in good health and CMV-seronegative. CDR3 sequence reads: CASSQVQGDYEQYF. Written as DNA, the CDR3 is TGCGCCAGCAGCCAAGTCCAGGGGGACTACGAGCAGTACTTC.